This T cell receptor (beta chain) originates from a study of T cells in Graves' hyperthyroidism and ophthalmopathy. Looked up from germline, CDR1 is SNHLY and CDR2 is FYNNEI. The CDR3 runs to 15 residues. Trimming left V 5 bases short and J 0 bases short, with 10 bases between. Fresh peripheral blood, 9.5 to 10 ml of it, supplied the PBMCs. Amplification of TCR beta CDR3 regions used RNA as the template. The TCR CDR3 first-round RT-PCR relied on the HTBI primer set. TCRdb used MiXCR to reprocess the multiplex PCR reads, holding one entry per CDR3 protein. The repertoire consists of about 380,000 distinct CDR3 sequences, with about 18% occurring once and the leading ten covering around 40%. This clonotype was detected ten times or more.

J is TRBJ2-2 and V is TRBV2; D may be TRBD1 (5 bases). The specimen was blood. This TCR was recovered from a man younger than 35 with Graves' ophthalmopathy. In nucleotides, the CDR3 is TGTGCCAGCAGTTTCCAGGGTACGAACACCGGGGAGCTGTTTTTT. It translates to CASSFQGTNTGELFF.